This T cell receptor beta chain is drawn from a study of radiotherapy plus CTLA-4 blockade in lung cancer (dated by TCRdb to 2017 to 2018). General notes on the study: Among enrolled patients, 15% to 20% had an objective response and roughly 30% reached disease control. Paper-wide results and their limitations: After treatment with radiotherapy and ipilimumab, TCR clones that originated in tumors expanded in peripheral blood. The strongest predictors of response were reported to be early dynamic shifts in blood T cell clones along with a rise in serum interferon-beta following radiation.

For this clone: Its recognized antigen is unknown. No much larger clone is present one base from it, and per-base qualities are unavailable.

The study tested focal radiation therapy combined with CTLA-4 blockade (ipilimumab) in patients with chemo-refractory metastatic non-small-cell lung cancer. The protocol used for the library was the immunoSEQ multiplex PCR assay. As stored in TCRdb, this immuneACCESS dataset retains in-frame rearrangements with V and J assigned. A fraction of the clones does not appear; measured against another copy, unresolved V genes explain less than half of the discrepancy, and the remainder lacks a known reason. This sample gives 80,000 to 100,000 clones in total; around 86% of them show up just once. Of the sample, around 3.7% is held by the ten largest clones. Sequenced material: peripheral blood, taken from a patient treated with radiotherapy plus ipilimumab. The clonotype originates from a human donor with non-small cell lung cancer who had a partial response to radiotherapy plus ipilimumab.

The base sequence is TGCGCCAGCAGCCAAGATTGGCTAGCGGGAGGAGAGACCCAGTACTTC. The resulting protein is CASSQDWLAGGETQYF. The receptor chain draws on TRBV4-1 and TRBJ2-5; 11 nucleotides in the junction match TRBD2. V is trimmed back by 0 bases and J by 4 bases, and the junction contains 4 bases that no gene match accounts for. The CDR3 runs 16 amino acids, cysteine and phenylalanine included. Only the CDR3 DNA is retained, 48 bases long and in frame from the first base. CDR1 and CDR2 were assigned from the germline V gene as MGHRA and YSYEKL.